This T cell receptor (beta chain) originates from a study of technical replicates of blood from a handful of donors. This clone has just one count. Sequencing was performed with immunoSEQ multiplex PCR; in TCRdb, only in-frame clones are kept and a portion is missing. The repertoire consists of tens of thousands of clones, with more than 90% occurring once and the leading ten covering over 0.3%. The CDR3 runs to 17 residues. Trimming took off 7 bases at V and 0 bases at J, with 21 bases between the two ends. Per the germline V gene, CDR1 is LNHDA and CDR2 is SQIVND (reference sequence). This chain joins TRBV19 and TRBJ1-2; maybe TRBD1 (6 bases). Sequencing was performed on T cells isolated from PBMCs. The clonotype originates from a human donor in good health. The CDR3: CASIGQRRDSTNYGYTF. In DNA form, the CDR3 reads TGTGCCAGTATTGGACAGAGACGAGATAGTACTAACTATGGCTACACCTTC.